This T cell receptor beta chain is from a study of cytomegalovirus exposure and HLA in healthy donors (dated by TCRdb to the late 2010s). Some background on the complete study: An earlier analysis of 587 of the donors reported about 280 Gb of sequence data and 95 million to 130 million unique TCR beta sequences obtained from some 200 million T cells. Genome-wide SNP genotypes for about 55% of the roughly 670 donors were used in a later genetic analysis, which treated that subset as a discovery cohort. An early release covering roughly 640 HLA-typed donors comprised around 300 gigabases of sequencing data and around 80 million unique TCR sequences. The study was designed to test whether signatures of past pathogen exposure could be identified by cataloging public T cell receptors. The study used immunosequencing to profile the T cell repertoires of 600 to 850 subjects and linked those repertoires to cytomegalovirus serostatus. Because of strong linkage in the cohort, four or five DR-DQ haplotypes were treated as single units for association and clustering. Besides the first cohort of around 670 subjects, a separate validation cohort made up of some 110 different subjects was used. In a later analysis, previously published TCR beta repertoires from 550 to 700 donors were re-analyzed and high-resolution HLA genotyping was added so that TCR occurrence patterns could be studied. The number of donors typed differed by locus, with about 629-630 for A, B, C, DRB1 and DQB1, around 500 for DQA1, nearly 610 for DPA1, and some 470 for DPB1. An earlier analysis of 587 of the donors used high-throughput TCR beta sequencing to judge whether each TCR beta V gene segment behaved as functional or pseudogenic. The later analysis used no new phenotypic data to find candidate immune exposures, relying instead on TCR beta sequences and their occurrence across donors. Among the roughly 370 genotyped donors, more than 70% belonged to the genetic ancestry cluster associated with self-reported Caucasian donors. Donor age, sex, ethnicity and CMV serostatus were compiled alongside the repertoire data. Among 398 genotyped donors of the cohort, an average of approximately 200,000 unique TCR beta nucleotide sequences was sequenced per donor, of which 15% to 20% were non-productive. HLA typing included class I and class II loci at four-digit resolution. High-throughput TCR immunosequencing, statistical association of individual TCRs with disease status, and machine learning were combined to predict cytomegalovirus infection status. Every repertoire in the discovery cohort had been generated on one and the same sequencing platform.

Study-wide conclusions, independent of this receptor: Seventeen rarely observed V segments, including chromosome 9 orphons, were excluded from the earlier analysis of a few hundred of the donors because counts were too low. A further reported finding was that TCR beta sequences accurately predicted the HLA-A and HLA-B alleles for most subjects in the first cohort. The 87-base-pair reads could not distinguish some IMGT-functional V segments, including TRBV6-2 and TRBV6-3, so those segments were excluded. A later analysis found that TCR association rates varied across HLA loci, with DRB1 alleles showing the most associated TCRs and HLA-C alleles the fewest. According to a later analysis, most CMV-associated TCR beta chains appeared to be HLA-restricted, and the HLA associations seemed to be driven largely by CMV exposure. Across donors, most TCR sequences were observed very rarely, whereas some public TCRs were present in many individuals. The study listed 164 TCR beta chains as associated with cytomegalovirus. Assigning TCR associations to individual alleles was difficult when HLA alleles, especially DR and DQ, strongly co-occurred. A later analysis reported that several top co-occurrence clusters appeared linked to parvovirus B19, influenza, CMV and Epstein-Barr virus. An earlier analysis of approximately 500 of the donors showed that most TCR beta V segments appeared in productive rearrangements either about 87% or about 30% of the time, which broadly matched IMGT annotations. In vitro tests confirmed that three of the cytomegalovirus-associated TCR beta chains recognize cytomegalovirus antigens. In a later genetic analysis, a missense DCLRE1C variant was associated with V-gene and J-gene trimming of TCR beta chains, and the association was replicated in an independent cohort. The cohort was sequenced for TCR beta chains only, and without alpha or paired-chain data the features that could be detected were limited. Because HLA typing was missing for some donors at each locus, association tests included only the typed subset. The only immune exposure information available for the cohort was CMV serostatus. The classifier was reported to diagnose cytomegalovirus status with high specificity and sensitivity in both the original cohort and the validation cohort. Linkage disequilibrium might explain the correlated functional status among segregating V segments, but an unknown experimental factor could not be excluded. The authors suggested that the approach could potentially be extended to other disease states and immunological phenotypes. A later genetic analysis reported fewer N-insertions in productive TCRs among donors in an Asian-associated ancestry cluster than the roughly 620-donor mean. Sequencing depth was assumed to be roughly uniform across donors in the presence/absence analyses, though that assumption may not hold. Specific HLA alleles were associated with 15,000 to 20,000 TCR beta sequences at a false discovery rate of 0.05 in a later analysis. A group of highly shared sequence variants was considered likely to be a technical artifact of the sequencing pipeline. A later analysis found that HLA-associated TCR beta chains were more clonally expanded and had lower generation probabilities than equally common non-associated chains.

Of note for this clone: Its antigen is not yet known. Base qualities are not provided; no much larger clone lies one nucleotide away.

The cohort consisted of hundreds of healthy bone marrow donors. At the time of sampling, all cohort members were nominally healthy, though unrecorded immune exposures were likely present. The donor was CMV seropositive and was included in the group of some 290 seropositive cohort members. Every donor gave a peripheral blood sample, and the peripheral blood mononuclear cells from that sample were used for TCR beta sequencing. The Qiagen DNeasy Blood Extraction Kit was used to extract genomic DNA from the blood cell samples. The CDR3 holds 14 amino acids from the cysteine to the phenylalanine. The entry retains the CDR3 DNA only, 42 bases that are in frame from base 1. For CDR1 and CDR2, the germline V gene lists SGHRS and YFSETQ. V was cut back by 1 base and J by 4 bases, leaving a gap of 10 bases between them. The receptor library was made with the immunoSEQ multiplex PCR assay. For the multiplex PCR, a mixture combining 60 forward primers for TCR Vbeta segments and 13 reverse primers for TCR Jbeta segments was used. The CDR3 region of rearranged TCR beta genes was amplified from genomic DNA by a multiplex PCR assay. The amplified TCR beta libraries were sequenced on the Illumina HiSeq System as 87-base-pair reads. In the authors' own workflow: In a later analysis, tens of millions of unique TCR beta chains were counted across the 650 to 700 repertoires, and roughly 9.9 million of these chains were shared by at least two donors. A nearest-neighbor algorithm error-corrected the raw reads and collapsed the reads into unique sequences, merging closely related sequences to remove PCR and sequencing errors. V, D and J gene segments were assigned by aligning CDR3 sequences to IMGT reference sequences. For a sequence to be retained, a match of at least six nucleotides to both a V gene segment and a J gene segment was required. A rearrangement counted as productive if the CDR3 had no stop codons and remained in frame with V and J, and every other rearrangement counted as non-productive. CDR3 was defined by IMGT convention, running from the second conserved V-encoded cysteine to the conserved J-encoded phenylalanine. The earlier analysis of some 540 of the donors excluded any sequence lacking an unambiguous match to a single V gene segment. An earlier analysis of 587 of the donors called V segments functional above 56.7% productive rearrangements and segregating when the between-donor standard deviation exceeded 5%. A statistical classification framework was built for diagnosing cytomegalovirus status from the catalog of TCR beta chain sequences. In a later analysis, TCR nucleotide sequences were compared against IMGT/GENE-DB human TR gene sequences so that V and J genes could be assigned. A later analysis assigned CDR3 sequences and most-parsimonious VDJ recombination scenarios with the TCRdist pipeline. In a later analysis, every TCR beta chain was defined by the combination of its CDR3 amino acid sequence and its V-gene family, and reads without a unique V-gene family were dropped. A later analysis removed 592 highly shared, low-generation-probability nucleotide sequences to deal with suspected cross-contamination and a sequencing artifact. A later analysis calculated a clonal expansion index for each public chain from normalized within-repertoire ranks of inferred template counts. In a later analysis, generation probabilities were computed with a VDJ recombination model fitted to out-of-frame rearrangements, and the resulting probabilities were checked against IGoR. In a later analysis, TCR-TCR, TCR-HLA and TCR-CMV co-occurrence was scored with hypergeometric tests, and a repertoire-size bias correction was applied to TCR pairs. To estimate false discovery rates, a later analysis permuted the HLA or CMV assignments 20 times. In a later analysis, co-occurring TCRs were grouped using DBSCAN, with TCRdist sequence similarity added in when clustering inside HLA-allele-positive subsets. Co-occurrence clustering excluded repertoires with fewer than 30,000 or more than 120,000 public chains, plus five with anomalous nucleotide sharing. In its TCRdb copy, this immuneACCESS table keeps in-frame sequences only and misses some clones. Where compared with another copy, unresolved V genes explain less than half of these, and the others have no known cause. From that table come the V and J calls and clone size; the DNA was used to work out D and trimming. The sample yields about 95,000 clones; under 85% were counted once. The top ten hold approximately 11% of the sample.

This receptor was obtained from a man aged 18 to 35 in good health and CMV-seropositive. Here the chain combines TRBV5-1 and TRBJ2-3, and perhaps TRBD1 as D gene, on 6 matching bases. The specimen was PBMCs. The nucleotides are TGCGCCAGCAGCTTGCAATGGGGGCCAGATACGCAGTATTTT. Its protein reads: CASSLQWGPDTQYF. When the CDR3 is completed using the reference TRBV5-1 and TRBJ2-3 genes on either side, the full variable domain is KAGVTQTPRYLIKTRGQQVTLSCSPISGHRSVSWYQQTPGQGLQFLFEYFSETQRNKGNFPGRFSGRQFSNSRSEMNVSTLELGDSALYLCASSLQWGPDTQYFGPGTRLTVL.